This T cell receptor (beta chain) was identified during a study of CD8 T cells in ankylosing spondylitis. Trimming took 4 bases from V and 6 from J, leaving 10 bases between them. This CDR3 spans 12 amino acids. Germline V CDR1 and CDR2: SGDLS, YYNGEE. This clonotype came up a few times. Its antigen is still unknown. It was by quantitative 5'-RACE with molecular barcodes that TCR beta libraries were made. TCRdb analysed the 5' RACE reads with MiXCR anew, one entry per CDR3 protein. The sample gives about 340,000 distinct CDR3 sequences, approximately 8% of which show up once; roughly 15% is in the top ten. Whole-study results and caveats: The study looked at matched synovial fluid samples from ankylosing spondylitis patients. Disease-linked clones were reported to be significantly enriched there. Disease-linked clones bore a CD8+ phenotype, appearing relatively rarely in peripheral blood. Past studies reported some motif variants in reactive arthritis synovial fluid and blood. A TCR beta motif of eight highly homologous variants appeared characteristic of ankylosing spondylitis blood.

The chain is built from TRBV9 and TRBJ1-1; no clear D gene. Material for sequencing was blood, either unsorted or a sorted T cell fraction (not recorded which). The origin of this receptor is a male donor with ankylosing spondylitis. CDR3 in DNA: TGTGCCAGCAGCCCTCACAGAGCTGAAGCTTTCTTT. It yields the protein CASSPHRAEAFF. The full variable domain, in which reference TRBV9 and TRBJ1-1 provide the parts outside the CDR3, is DSGVTQTPKHLITATGQRVTLRCSPRSGDLSVYWYQQSLDQGLQFLIQYYNGEERAKGNILERFSAQQFPDLHSELNLSSLELGDSALYFCASSPHRAEAFFGQGTRLTVV.